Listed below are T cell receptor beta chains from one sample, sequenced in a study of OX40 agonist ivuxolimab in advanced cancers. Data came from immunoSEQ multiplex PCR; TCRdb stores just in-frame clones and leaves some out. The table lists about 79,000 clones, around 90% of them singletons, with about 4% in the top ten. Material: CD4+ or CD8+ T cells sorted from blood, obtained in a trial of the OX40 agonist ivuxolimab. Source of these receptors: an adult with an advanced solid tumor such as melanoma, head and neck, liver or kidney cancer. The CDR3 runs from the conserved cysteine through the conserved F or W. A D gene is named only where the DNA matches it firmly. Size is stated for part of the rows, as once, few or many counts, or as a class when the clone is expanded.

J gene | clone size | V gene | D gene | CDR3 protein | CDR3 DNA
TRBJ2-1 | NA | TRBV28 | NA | CASTSAGSVSSYNEQFF | TGTGCCAGCACCTCGGCAGGGTCGGTCAGCTCCTACAATGAGCAGTTCTTC
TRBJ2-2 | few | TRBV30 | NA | CAWSLGWTGELFF | TGTGCCTGGAGTTTAGGGTGGACCGGGGAGCTGTTTTTT
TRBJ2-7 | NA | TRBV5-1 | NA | CASSSGLSALSYEQYF | TGCGCCAGCAGCTCGGGACTTAGTGCGTTATCTTACGAGCAGTACTTC
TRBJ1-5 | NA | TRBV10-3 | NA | CAISETNDSYSNQPQHF | TGTGCCATCAGTGAAACCAACGACAGTTATAGCAATCAGCCCCAGCATTTT
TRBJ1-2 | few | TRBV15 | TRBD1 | CATSPRTGDGYTF | TGTGCCACCAGCCCCAGGACAGGGGATGGCTACACCTTC
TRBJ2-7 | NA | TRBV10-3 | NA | CAISKGGNSDSLYEQYF | TGTGCCATCAGTAAGGGCGGGAACTCGGACTCACTCTACGAGCAGTACTTC
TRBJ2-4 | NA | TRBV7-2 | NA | CASSLRGANIQYF | TGTGCCAGCAGCTTAAGGGGGGCCAACATTCAGTACTTC
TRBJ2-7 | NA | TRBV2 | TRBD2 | CASSGLADYEQYF | TGTGCCAGCTCGGGACTAGCGGACTACGAGCAGTACTTC
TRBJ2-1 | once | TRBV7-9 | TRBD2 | CASSLTSGGDNEQFF | TGTGCCAGCAGCTTGACTAGCGGGGGGGATAATGAGCAGTTCTTC
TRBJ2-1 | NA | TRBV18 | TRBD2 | CASSPPEREEQFF | TGTGCCAGCTCACCACCCGAGCGGGAGGAGCAGTTCTTC
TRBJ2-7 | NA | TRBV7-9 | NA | CASSRTFPTYEQYF | TGTGCCAGCAGCCGGACTTTCCCTACTTACGAGCAGTACTTC
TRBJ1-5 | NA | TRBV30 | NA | CAWSAIDSLNQPQHF | TGTGCCTGGAGTGCCATAGACAGCTTAAATCAGCCCCAGCATTTT
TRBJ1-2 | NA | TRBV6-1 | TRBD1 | CASKTGVDYGYTF | TGTGCCAGCAAGACAGGGGTGGACTATGGCTACACCTTC
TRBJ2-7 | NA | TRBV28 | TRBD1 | CASRSPGQLSYEQYF | TGTGCCAGCAGAAGTCCGGGACAGCTCTCCTACGAGCAGTACTTC
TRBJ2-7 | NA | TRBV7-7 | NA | CASSRGVSYEQYF | TGTGCTAGCAGTCGTGGGGTCTCCTACGAGCAGTACTTC
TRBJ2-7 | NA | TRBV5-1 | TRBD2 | CASSEGTSGSGFSEQYF | TGCGCCAGCAGCGAGGGGACTAGCGGGAGTGGTTTCTCTGAGCAGTACTTC
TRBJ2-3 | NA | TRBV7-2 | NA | CASIRDPFTDTQYF | TGTGCCAGCATCCGGGATCCATTCACAGATACGCAGTATTTT
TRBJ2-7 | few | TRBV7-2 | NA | CASSRNPGYEQYF | TGTGCCAGCAGCCGAAATCCGGGTTACGAGCAGTACTTC
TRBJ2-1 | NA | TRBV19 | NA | CASSMVGLSSYNEQFF | TGTGCCAGTAGTATGGTTGGGCTAAGCTCCTACAATGAGCAGTTCTTC
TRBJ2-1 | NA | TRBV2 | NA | CASSEKASSYNEQFF | TGTGCCAGCAGTGAAAAGGCCAGCTCCTACAATGAGCAGTTCTTC
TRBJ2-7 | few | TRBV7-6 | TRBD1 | CASSLRPGQIYEQYF | TGTGCCAGCAGCTTACGGCCGGGACAGATCTACGAGCAGTACTTC
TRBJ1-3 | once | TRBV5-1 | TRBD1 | CASSLRQGTGNTIYF | TGCGCCAGCAGCTTACGACAGGGCACTGGAAACACCATATATTTT
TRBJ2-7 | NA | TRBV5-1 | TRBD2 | CASSQTSGNSYEQYF | TGCGCCAGCAGCCAGACTAGCGGAAACTCCTACGAGCAGTACTTC
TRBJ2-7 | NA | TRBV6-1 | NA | CASSGVVTSEQYF | TGTGCCAGCAGTGGTGTAGTAACTAGCGAGCAGTACTTC
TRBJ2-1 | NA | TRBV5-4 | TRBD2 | CASSKDLGRAGNEQFF | TGTGCCAGCAGCAAAGACTTAGGGAGGGCAGGCAATGAGCAGTTCTTC
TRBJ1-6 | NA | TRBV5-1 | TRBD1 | CASSLGQGLRYNSPLHF | TGCGCCAGCAGCTTGGGACAGGGACTGAGGTATAATTCACCCCTCCACTTT
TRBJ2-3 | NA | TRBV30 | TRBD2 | CACPGRGDTDTQYF | TGTGCCTGCCCCGGGAGGGGGGACACAGATACGCAGTATTTT
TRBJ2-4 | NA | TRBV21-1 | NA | CASSNRAGGPVPVAKNIQYF | TGTGCCAGCAGCAATAGAGCGGGAGGGCCCGTTCCGGTCGCCAAAAACATTCAGTACTTC
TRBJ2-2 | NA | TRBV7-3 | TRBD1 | CASSKEDRGRPNTGELFF | TGTGCCAGCAGCAAGGAGGACAGGGGGCGACCGAACACCGGGGAGCTGTTTTTT
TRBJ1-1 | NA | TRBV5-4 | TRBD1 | CASSLAAGTGGEAFF | TGTGCCAGCAGCTTGGCCGCCGGGACAGGAGGTGAAGCTTTCTTT
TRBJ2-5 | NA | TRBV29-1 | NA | CSVVTQSGETQYF | TGCAGCGTTGTTACACAGTCCGGAGAGACCCAGTACTTC
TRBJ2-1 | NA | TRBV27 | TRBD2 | CASRGLAGGGSYNEQFF | TGTGCCAGCAGGGGACTAGCGGGAGGGGGCTCCTACAATGAGCAGTTCTTC
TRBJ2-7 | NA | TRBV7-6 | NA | CASSPQSRATATEQYF | TGTGCCAGCAGCCCGCAGAGCAGGGCCACAGCCACCGAGCAGTACTTC
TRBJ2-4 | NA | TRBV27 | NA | CASSLRSPKNIQYF | TGTGCCAGCAGTTTGCGCTCGCCCAAAAACATTCAGTACTTC
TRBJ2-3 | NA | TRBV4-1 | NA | CASSQDGFSTDTQYF | TGCGCCAGCAGCCAAGACGGTTTTAGCACAGATACGCAGTATTTT
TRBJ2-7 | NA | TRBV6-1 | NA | CASSDSWGYEQYF | TGTGCCAGCAGTGATTCCTGGGGGTACGAGCAGTACTTC
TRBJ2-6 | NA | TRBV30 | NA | CACARAGANVLTF | TGTGCCTGTGCGAGGGCTGGGGCCAACGTCCTGACTTTC
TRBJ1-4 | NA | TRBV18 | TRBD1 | CASSPGTGDEKLFF | TGTGCCAGCTCACCTGGGACAGGGGATGAAAAACTGTTTTTT
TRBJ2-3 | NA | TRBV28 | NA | CASTSGGVTDTQYF | TGTGCCAGCACTTCAGGGGGGGTAACAGATACGCAGTATTTT
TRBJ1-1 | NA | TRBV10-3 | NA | CAISESTGRTEAFF | TGTGCCATCAGTGAGTCGACCGGGAGGACTGAAGCTTTCTTT
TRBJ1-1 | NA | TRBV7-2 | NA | CASSQGSFVEAFF | TGTGCCAGCAGCCAGGGGAGCTTCGTTGAAGCTTTCTTT
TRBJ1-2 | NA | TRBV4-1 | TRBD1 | CASSQGQGAHYGYTF | TGCGCCAGCAGCCAAGGACAGGGGGCGCACTATGGCTACACCTTC